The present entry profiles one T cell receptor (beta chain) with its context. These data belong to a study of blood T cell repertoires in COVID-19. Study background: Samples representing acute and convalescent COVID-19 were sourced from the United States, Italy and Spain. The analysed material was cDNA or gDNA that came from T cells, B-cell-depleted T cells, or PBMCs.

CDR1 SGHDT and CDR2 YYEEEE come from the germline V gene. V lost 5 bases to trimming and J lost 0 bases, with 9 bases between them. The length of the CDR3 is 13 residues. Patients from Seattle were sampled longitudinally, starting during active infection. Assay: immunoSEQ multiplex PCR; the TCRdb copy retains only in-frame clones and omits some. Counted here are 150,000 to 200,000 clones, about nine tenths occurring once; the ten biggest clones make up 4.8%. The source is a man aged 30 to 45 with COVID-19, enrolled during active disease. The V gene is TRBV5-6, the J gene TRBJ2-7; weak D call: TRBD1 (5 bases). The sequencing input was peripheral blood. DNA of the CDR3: TGTGCCAGCAGGGGGCAGGACTCCTACGAGCAGTACTTC. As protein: CASRGQDSYEQYF.